Sequencing of this TCR beta chain was carried out in a study of blood T cell repertoires in COVID-19. Profiling relied on immunoSEQ multiplex PCR, and the TCRdb table lists in-frame clones only, not all of them. Of about 230,000 clones listed, about 85% are singletons. The source material was peripheral blood. The sequence came from a man aged 40-49 years with acute or convalescent COVID-19.

The CDR3 loop reads CAITGDTRGTIYF. For the CDR3, the DNA is TGTGCCATCACCGGGGATACTCGCGGCACCATATATTTT. The genes are TRBV10-3 and TRBJ1-3; D uncertain. Germline V gives CDR1 ENHRY, CDR2 SYGVKD. The CDR3 length is 13 residues. V was clipped by 7 bases and J by 9 bases, with 16 bases between them.